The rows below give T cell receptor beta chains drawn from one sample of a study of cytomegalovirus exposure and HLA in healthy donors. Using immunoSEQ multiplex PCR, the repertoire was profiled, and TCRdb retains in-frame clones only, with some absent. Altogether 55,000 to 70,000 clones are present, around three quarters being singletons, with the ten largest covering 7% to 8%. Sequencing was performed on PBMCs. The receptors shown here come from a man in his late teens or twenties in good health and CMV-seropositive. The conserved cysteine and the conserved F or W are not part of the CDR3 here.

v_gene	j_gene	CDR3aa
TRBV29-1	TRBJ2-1	SALQGEQF
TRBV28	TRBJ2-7	ASSWLGGPEAGQNEQY
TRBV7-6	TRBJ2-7	ASSPQGKPYEQY
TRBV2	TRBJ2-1	ASTSGIYNEQF
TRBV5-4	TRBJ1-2	ASILDRAYGYT
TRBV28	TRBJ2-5	ASSSGRQETQY
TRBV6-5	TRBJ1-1	ASSYGGVGDTEAF
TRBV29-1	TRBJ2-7	SALTGQEQY
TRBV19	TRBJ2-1	ASSIGIYNEQF
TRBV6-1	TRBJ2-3	ASSDRGTDTQY
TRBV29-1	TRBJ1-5	SVWTGGGQPQH
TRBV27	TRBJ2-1	ASSFSESYEQF
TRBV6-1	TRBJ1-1	ASSEGPYRGDTEAF
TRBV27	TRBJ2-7	EGRGRGQY
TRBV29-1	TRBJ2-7	SVGGTPYEQY
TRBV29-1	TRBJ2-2	SVGGTSAFTGELF
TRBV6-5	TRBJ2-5	ATTSGGWETQY
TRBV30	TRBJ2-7	AWSVTGDEQY